This T cell receptor beta chain was recovered during a study of cytomegalovirus exposure and HLA in healthy donors. The PCR ran on 60 Vbeta and 13 Jbeta primers. Produced via immunoSEQ multiplex PCR; TCRdb's table is partial and in-frame only. The data show fewer than 120,000 clones, less than 85% seen once. The V gene's germline CDR1 is SGHNT and CDR2 YYREEE (reference sequence). The trim removed 3 bases at V and 5 bases at J, leaving 11 bases unmatched. There are 16 residues in the CDR3. This clone was observed a few times. Its antigen remains unknown. Broader study findings: In a later analysis, HLA-C alleles had the fewest associated TCRs, DRB1 alleles the most. A few chains tied to CMV proved CMV antigen-specific in vitro. When the data were analyzed later, several of the most significant clusters appeared to be linked to common viral pathogens. Later on, an analysis tied around 17,000 TCR beta sequences to HLA alleles at 0.05 false discovery rate.

The source is a man aged 25 to 45 in good health and CMV-seropositive. The genes are TRBV5-4 and TRBJ2-5; 9 bases are a match to TRBD2. Sequencing was performed on PBMCs. In DNA form, the CDR3 reads TGTGCCAGCAGCTCCACCGTCGGGGCGGGGGGGGAGACCCAGTACTTC. Amino acid sequence: CASSSTVGAGGETQYF.